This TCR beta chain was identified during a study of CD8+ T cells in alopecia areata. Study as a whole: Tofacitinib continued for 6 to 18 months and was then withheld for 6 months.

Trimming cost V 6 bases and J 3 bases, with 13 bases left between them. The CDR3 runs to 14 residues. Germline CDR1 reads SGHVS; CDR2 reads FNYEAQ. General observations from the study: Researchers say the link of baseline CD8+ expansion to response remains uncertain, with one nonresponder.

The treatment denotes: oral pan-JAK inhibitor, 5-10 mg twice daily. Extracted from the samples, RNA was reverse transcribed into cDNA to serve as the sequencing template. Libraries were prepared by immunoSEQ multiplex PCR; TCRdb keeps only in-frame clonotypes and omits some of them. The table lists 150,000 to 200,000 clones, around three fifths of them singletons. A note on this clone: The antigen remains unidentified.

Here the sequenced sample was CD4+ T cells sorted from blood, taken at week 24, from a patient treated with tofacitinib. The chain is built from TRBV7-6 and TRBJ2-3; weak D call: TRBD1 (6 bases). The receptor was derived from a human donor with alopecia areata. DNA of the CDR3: TGTGCCAGCAGACAGGGTTCGCGGACAGATACGCAGTATTTT. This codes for CASRQGSRTDTQYF.